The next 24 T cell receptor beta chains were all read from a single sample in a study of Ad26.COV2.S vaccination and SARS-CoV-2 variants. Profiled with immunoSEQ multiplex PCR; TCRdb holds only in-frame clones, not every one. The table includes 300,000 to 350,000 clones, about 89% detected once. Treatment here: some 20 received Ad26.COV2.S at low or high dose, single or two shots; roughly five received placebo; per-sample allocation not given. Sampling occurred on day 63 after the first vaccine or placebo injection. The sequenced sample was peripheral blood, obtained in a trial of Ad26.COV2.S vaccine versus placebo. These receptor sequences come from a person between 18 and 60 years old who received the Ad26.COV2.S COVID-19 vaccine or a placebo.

CDR3 sequence (DNA): TGTGCCAGCAGCTACCGGGACAGGGGAAGGGGTGAGCAGTTCTTC. It translates to CASSYRDRGRGEQFF. The V and J genes are TRBV3-1 (or the pseudogene TRBV3-2) and TRBJ2-1, with 10 bases identical to TRBD1. After removal of 5 bases from V and 9 bases from J, the junction contained 10 bases not matched to a gene. The CDR3 runs to 15 residues. CDR1 is LGHDT and CDR2 is YNNKEL in the germline V gene (reference sequence).

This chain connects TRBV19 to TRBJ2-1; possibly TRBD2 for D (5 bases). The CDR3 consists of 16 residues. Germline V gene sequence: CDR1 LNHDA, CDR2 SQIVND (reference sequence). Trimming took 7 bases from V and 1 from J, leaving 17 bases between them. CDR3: CASNPRGADSYNEQFF. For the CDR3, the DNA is TGTGCCAGTAATCCACGGGGAGCGGATTCCTACAATGAGCAGTTCTTC.

The CDR3 DNA reads as TGTGCCAGCAGCTTAAGGGGGACAGGGAGGACAGAGACCCAGTACTTC. Its protein product is CASSLRGTGRTETQYF. J is TRBJ2-5 and V is TRBV7-9; the match to TRBD1 covers 9 bases. Looked up from germline, CDR1 is SEHNR and CDR2 is FQNEAQ (reference sequence). The CDR3 consists of 16 residues. The ends lost 2 bases at V and 4 bases at J; junction bases unmatched: 8.

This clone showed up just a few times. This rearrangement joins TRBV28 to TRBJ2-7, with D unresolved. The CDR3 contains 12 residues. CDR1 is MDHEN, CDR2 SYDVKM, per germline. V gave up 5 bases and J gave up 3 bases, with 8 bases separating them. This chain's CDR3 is CASSVNDYEQYF. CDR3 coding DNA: TGTGCCAGCAGTGTAAACGACTACGAGCAGTACTTC.

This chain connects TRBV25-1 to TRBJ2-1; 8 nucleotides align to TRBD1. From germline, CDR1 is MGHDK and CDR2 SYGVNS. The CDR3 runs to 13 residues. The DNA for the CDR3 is TGTGCTCTGCGGGACAGGCGGTACAATGAGCAGTTCTTC. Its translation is CALRDRRYNEQFF.

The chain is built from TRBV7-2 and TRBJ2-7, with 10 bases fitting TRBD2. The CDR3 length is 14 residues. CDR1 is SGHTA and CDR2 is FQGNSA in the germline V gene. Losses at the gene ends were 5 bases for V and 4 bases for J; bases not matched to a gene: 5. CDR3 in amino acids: CASSPPSGRYEQYF. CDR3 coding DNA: TGTGCCAGCAGCCCCCCTAGCGGGAGATACGAGCAGTACTTC.

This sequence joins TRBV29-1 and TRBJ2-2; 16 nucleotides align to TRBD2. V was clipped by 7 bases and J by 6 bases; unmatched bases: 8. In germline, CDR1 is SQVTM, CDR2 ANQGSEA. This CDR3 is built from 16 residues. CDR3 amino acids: CSALGLAGGQAGELFF. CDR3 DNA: TGCAGCGCACTGGGACTAGCGGGGGGGCAGGCCGGGGAGCTGTTTTTT.

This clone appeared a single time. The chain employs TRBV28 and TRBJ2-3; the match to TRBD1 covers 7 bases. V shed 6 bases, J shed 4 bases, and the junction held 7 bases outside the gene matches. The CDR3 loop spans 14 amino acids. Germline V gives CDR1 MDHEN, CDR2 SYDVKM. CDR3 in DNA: TGTGCCAGCAGCGTCCCGGGACAGTCAGATACGCAGTATTTT. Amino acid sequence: CASSVPGQSDTQYF.

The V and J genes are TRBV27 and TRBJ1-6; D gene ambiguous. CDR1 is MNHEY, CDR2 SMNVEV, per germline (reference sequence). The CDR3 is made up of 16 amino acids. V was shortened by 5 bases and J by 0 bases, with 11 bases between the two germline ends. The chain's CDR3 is CASSPLSSSYNSPLHF. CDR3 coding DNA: TGTGCCAGCAGTCCTCTCTCGAGCTCCTATAATTCACCCCTCCACTTT.

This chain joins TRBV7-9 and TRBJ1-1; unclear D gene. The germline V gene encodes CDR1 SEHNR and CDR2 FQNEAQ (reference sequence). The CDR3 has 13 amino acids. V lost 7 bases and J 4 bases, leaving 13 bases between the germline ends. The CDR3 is CASTRGPGTEAFF. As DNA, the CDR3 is TGTGCCAGCACGCGGGGTCCGGGCACTGAAGCTTTCTTT.

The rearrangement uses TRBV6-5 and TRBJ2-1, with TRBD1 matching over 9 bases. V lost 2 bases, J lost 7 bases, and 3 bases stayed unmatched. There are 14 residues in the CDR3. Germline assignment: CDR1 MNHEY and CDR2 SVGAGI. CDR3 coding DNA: TGTGCCAGCAGTTACGACAGGGGGGTTAATGAGCAGTTCTTC. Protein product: CASSYDRGVNEQFF.

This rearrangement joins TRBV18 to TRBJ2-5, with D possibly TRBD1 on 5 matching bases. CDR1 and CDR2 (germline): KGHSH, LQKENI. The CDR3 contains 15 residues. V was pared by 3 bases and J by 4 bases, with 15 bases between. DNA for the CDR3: TGTGCCAGCTCACCGGAAGCCAGGGTCAGAGAGACCCAGTACTTC. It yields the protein CASSPEARVRETQYF.

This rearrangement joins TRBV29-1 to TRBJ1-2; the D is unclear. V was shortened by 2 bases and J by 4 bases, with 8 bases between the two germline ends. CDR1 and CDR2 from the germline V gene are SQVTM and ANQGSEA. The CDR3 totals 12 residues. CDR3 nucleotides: TGCAGCGTTGAAAGGACGGGCTATGGCTACACCTTC. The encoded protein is CSVERTGYGYTF.

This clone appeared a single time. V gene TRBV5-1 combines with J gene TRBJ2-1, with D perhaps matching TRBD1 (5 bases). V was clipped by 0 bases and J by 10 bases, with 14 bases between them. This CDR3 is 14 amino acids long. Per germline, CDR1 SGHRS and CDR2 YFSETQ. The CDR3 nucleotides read TGCGCCAGCAGCTTGGAGGTCTCAGGGCACGAGCAGTTCTTC. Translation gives CASSLEVSGHEQFF.

CDR3 protein: CASRGQGSSYEQYF. The CDR3 nucleotides read TGTGCCAGCAGAGGACAGGGGAGCTCCTACGAGCAGTACTTC. The chain has TRBV7-9 and TRBJ2-7; the match to TRBD1 covers 9 bases. Germline V gene data show CDR1 as SEHNR and CDR2 as FQNEAQ (reference sequence). V gave up 6 bases and J gave up 0 bases; unmatched junction bases: 3. The CDR3 extends over 14 amino acids.

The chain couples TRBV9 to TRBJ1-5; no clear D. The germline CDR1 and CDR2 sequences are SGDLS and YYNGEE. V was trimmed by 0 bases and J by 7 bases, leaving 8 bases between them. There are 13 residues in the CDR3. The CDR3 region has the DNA TGTGCCAGCAGCGTAGGAGGGCAACAGCCCCAGCATTTT. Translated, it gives CASSVGGQQPQHF.

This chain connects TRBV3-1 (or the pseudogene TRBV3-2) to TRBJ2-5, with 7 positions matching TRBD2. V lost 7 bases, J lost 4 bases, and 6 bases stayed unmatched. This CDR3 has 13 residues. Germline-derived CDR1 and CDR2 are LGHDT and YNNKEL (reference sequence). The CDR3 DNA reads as TGTGCCAGCAAGGTAGCGGGTGTAGAGACCCAGTACTTC. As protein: CASKVAGVETQYF.

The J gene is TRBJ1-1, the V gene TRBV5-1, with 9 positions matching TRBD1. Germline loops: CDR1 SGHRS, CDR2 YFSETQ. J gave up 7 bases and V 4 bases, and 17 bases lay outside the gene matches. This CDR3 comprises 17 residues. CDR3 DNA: TGCGCCAGCAGCCAACCCTTTCCATGGGACAGGGTCTTTGAAGCTTTCTTT. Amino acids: CASSQPFPWDRVFEAFF.

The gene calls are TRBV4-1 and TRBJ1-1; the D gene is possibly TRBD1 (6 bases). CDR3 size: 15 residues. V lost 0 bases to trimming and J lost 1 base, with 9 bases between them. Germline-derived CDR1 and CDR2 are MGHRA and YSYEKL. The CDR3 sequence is CASSQDQGQNTEAFF. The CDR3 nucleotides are TGCGCCAGCAGCCAAGATCAGGGGCAGAACACTGAAGCTTTCTTT.

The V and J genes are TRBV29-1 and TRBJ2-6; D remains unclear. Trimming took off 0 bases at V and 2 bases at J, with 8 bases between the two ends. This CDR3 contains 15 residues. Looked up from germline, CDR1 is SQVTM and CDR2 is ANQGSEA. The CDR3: CSVEEGKAGANVLTF. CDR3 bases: TGCAGCGTTGAAGAGGGCAAGGCTGGGGCCAACGTCCTGACTTTC.

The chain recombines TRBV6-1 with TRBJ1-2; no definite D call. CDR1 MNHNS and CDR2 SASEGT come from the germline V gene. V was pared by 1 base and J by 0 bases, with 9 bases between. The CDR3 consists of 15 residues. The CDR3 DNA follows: TGTGCCAGCAGTGAAGTGAGAGGAGCTAACTATGGCTACACCTTC. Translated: CASSEVRGANYGYTF.

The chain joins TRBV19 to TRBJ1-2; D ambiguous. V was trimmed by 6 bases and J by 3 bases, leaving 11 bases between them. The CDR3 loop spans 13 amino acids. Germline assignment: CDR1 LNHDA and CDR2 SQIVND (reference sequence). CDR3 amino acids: CASSSGIYYGYTF. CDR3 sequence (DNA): TGTGCCAGTAGCTCGGGCATTTACTATGGCTACACCTTC.

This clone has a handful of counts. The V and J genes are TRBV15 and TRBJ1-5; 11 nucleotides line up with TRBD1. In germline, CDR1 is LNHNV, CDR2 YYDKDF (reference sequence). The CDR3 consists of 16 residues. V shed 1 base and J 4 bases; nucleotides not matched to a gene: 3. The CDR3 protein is CATSRAGQGANQPQHF. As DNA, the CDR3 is TGTGCCACCAGCAGAGCCGGACAGGGGGCAAATCAGCCCCAGCATTTT.

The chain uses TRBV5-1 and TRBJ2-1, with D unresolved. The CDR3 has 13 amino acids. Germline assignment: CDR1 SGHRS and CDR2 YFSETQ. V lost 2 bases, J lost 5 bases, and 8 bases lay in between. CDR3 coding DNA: TGCGCCAGCAGCTTTTCCGTCAACAATGAGCAGTTCTTC. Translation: CASSFSVNNEQFF.